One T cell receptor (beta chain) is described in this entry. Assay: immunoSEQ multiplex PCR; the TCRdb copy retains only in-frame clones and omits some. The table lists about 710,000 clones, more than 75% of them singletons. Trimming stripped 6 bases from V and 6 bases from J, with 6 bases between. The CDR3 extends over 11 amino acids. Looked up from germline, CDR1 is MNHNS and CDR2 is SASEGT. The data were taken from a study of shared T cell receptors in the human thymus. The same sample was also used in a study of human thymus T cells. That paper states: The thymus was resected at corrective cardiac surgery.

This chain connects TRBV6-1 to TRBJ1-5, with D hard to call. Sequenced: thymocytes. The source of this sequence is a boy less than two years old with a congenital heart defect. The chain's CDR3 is CASREGQPQHF. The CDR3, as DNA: TGTGCCAGCAGGGAGGGTCAGCCCCAGCATTTT.